What follows are 20 T cell receptor beta chains derived from one specimen sequenced in a study of OX40 agonist ivuxolimab in advanced cancers. Here immunoSEQ multiplex PCR was the method, and the copy in TCRdb shows in-frame clones only, minus some. This table holds tens of thousands of clones, roughly 83% found once. The material sequenced was CD4+ or CD8+ T cells sorted from blood, taken in a trial of the OX40 agonist ivuxolimab. These receptors originate from an adult with an advanced solid tumor such as melanoma, head and neck, liver or kidney cancer.

The chain is built from TRBV27 and TRBJ2-7; TRBD1 or TRBD2 may be the D gene (5 bases each). Looked up from germline, CDR1 is MNHEY and CDR2 is SMNVEV (reference sequence). The ends were cut back, 6 bases at V and 6 bases at J, with 18 bases in the middle. There are 14 residues in the CDR3. CDR3 amino acids: CASRYRDPGGEQYF. The DNA for the CDR3 is TGTGCCAGCAGATACCGGGACCCCGGTGGCGAGCAGTACTTC.

CDR3 sequence: CASSPHTGELFF. CDR3 nucleotides: TGTGCCAGCAGCCCCCACACCGGGGAGCTGTTTTTT. The chain combines TRBV9 with TRBJ2-2, with D unclear. The CDR3 covers 12 residues. The V gene lost 4 bases and the J gene lost 3 bases, with 4 bases spanning the gap. Germline V CDR1 and CDR2: SGDLS, YYNGEE.

In its sample, this clone was seen once. In DNA form, the CDR3 reads TGTGCCATCGCGACAGGCAAGCAAGAGACCCAGTACTTC. As protein: CAIATGKQETQYF. This chain links TRBV6-5 with TRBJ2-5, with D possibly being TRBD1 (6 bases). V was clipped by 10 bases and J by 2 bases, with 14 bases between them. Germline V CDR1 and CDR2: MNHEY, SVGAGI. The CDR3 has 13 residues.

The chain joins TRBV5-6 to TRBJ2-5, with 9 nucleotides matching TRBD2. J gave up 5 bases and V 3 bases, and 5 bases lay outside the gene matches. The V gene's germline CDR1 is SGHDT and CDR2 YYEEEE. The CDR3 has 14 residues. The CDR3 DNA reads TGTGCCAGCAGCTCGACTAGCGGCGGGGAGACCCAGTACTTC. It specifies CASSSTSGGETQYF. Filled out from reference TRBV5-6 and TRBJ2-5, the complete variable domain reads DAGVTQSPTHLIKTRGQQVTLRCSPKSGHDTVSWYQQALGQGPQFIFQYYEEEERQRGNFPDRFSGHQFPNYSSELNVNALLLGDSALYLCASSSTSGGETQYFGPGTRLLVL.

This clone was found once. The rearrangement uses TRBV7-2 and TRBJ1-5, with no clear D. Germline V gene lookup returns CDR1 SGHTA and CDR2 FQGNSA. V was pared by 1 base and J by 7 bases, with 8 bases between. This CDR3 contains 13 residues. DNA for the CDR3: TGTGCCAGCAGCTTAGACACTTGGCAGCCCCAGCATTTT. Amino acid sequence: CASSLDTWQPQHF.

This clone was counted once. V gene TRBV18 combines with J gene TRBJ2-5; D is uncertain. The CDR3 covers 13 residues. Germline V gene data show CDR1 as KGHSH and CDR2 as LQKENI. Trimming removed 4 bases at V and 4 bases at J, with 10 bases between. The CDR3 DNA sequence: TGTGCCAGCTCACTATCATGGGGAGAGACCCAGTACTTC. Translating gives CASSLSWGETQYF.

V gene TRBV6-1 combines with J gene TRBJ2-7, with D possibly being TRBD2 (6 bases). V was pared by 10 bases and J by 6 bases, with 13 bases between. CDR3 size: 11 residues. CDR1 and CDR2 from the germline V gene are MNHNS and SASEGT. The CDR3, as DNA: TGTGCCACGTGGGACTTTGGCGAGCAGTACTTC. Encoded protein: CATWDFGEQYF.

The rearrangement links TRBV6-5 to TRBJ2-1; TRBD2 matches 11 bases. The CDR3 has 14 residues. The V gene end was trimmed by 8 bases and the J gene end by 9 bases; junction bases not matched to a gene: 9. CDR1 is MNHEY, CDR2 SVGAGI, per germline. The CDR3: CASGSSGGPGEQFF. Here the CDR3 DNA reads TGTGCCAGCGGGTCTAGCGGGGGGCCAGGTGAGCAGTTCTTC.

The genes are TRBV20-1 and TRBJ2-7; 8 nucleotides line up with TRBD2. This CDR3 region has 11 residues. CDR1 DFQATT and CDR2 SNEGSKA come from the germline V gene (reference sequence). V was clipped by 7 bases and J by 3 bases; unmatched bases: 2. In DNA, the CDR3 is TGCAGTGGACTAGCGCTCTACGAGCAGTACTTC. It codes for CSGLALYEQYF.

The chain combines TRBV5-1 with TRBJ2-1; the D is unclear. Looked up from germline, CDR1 is SGHRS and CDR2 is YFSETQ. The CDR3 runs to 17 residues. Trimming removed 0 bases at V and 1 base at J, with 14 bases between. The CDR3 reads CASSLDPSTASYNEQFF. The CDR3 DNA sequence: TGCGCCAGCAGCTTGGATCCCTCAACAGCATCCTACAATGAGCAGTTCTTC.

V usage is TRBV6-6 and J usage is TRBJ2-2; D gene unclear. The CDR3 sequence is 13 residues long. Germline values: CDR1 MNHNY, CDR2 SVGAGI (reference sequence). Trimming shortened V by 7 bases and J by 1 base, and 7 bases separated the two germline ends. The CDR3 DNA reads TGTGCCAGCAAAGATGGGAACACCGGGGAGCTGTTTTTT. It translates to CASKDGNTGELFF.

The rearrangement joins TRBV6-1 to TRBJ1-6, with 7 bases that match TRBD1. In germline, CDR1 is MNHNS, CDR2 SASEGT. J was trimmed by 8 bases and V by 1 base; bases with no gene match: 5. This CDR3 has 15 residues. The CDR3 DNA follows: TGTGCCAGCAGTGAAGTGACAGGGCGGGATTCACCCCTCCACTTT. Translating it yields CASSEVTGRDSPLHF.

The chain is built from TRBV10-3 and TRBJ1-1, with D unclear. This CDR3 is 16 amino acids long. Germline V gene data show CDR1 as ENHRY and CDR2 as SYGVKD. Trimming cost V 4 bases and J 0 bases, with 15 bases left between them. The DNA of the CDR3 is TGTGCCATCAGTGTGGGAGGGCTCGTCATGAACACTGAAGCTTTCTTT. This gives the protein CAISVGGLVMNTEAFF.

The chain joins TRBV15 to TRBJ1-3; no clear D. The CDR3 totals 12 residues. Deletions cut 3 bases from V and 7 bases from J, with 7 bases between. From germline, CDR1 is LNHNV and CDR2 YYDKDF (reference sequence). CDR3 nucleotides: TGTGCCACCAGCAGGGGAGAGAACACCATATATTTT. Protein product: CATSRGENTIYF.

The V gene is TRBV6-5, the J gene TRBJ1-2; possible D gene TRBD1, 6 bases. With 7 bases removed from V and 5 bases from J, the gap between germline ends came to 20 bases. Germline CDR1 MNHEY, CDR2 SVGAGI. The CDR3 is made up of 15 amino acids. CDR3 residues: CASKPSLGGGYGYTF. The CDR3, as DNA: TGTGCCAGCAAACCCTCACTGGGAGGGGGTTATGGCTACACCTTC.

The J gene is TRBJ2-7, the V gene TRBV6-1; D may be TRBD1 (6 bases). Germline V gives CDR1 MNHNS, CDR2 SASEGT. This CDR3 is 14 amino acids long. Trimming cost V 5 bases and J 4 bases, with 15 bases left between them. Here the CDR3 reads CASSRQVPLYEQYF. The CDR3 bases are TGTGCCAGCAGTAGACAGGTTCCACTTTACGAGCAGTACTTC.

V is TRBV27 and J is TRBJ2-1; 7 bases are a match to TRBD1. CDR3 length: 14 amino acids. V lost 5 bases, J lost 6 bases, and 7 bases stayed unmatched. Germline CDR1 is MNHEY and CDR2 is SMNVEV (reference sequence). CDR3 residues: CASSEYRGVNEQFF. The CDR3 DNA sequence: TGTGCCAGCAGTGAATACAGGGGCGTCAATGAGCAGTTCTTC.

The CDR3 DNA follows: TGTGCCACCAGCAGTCCCCTAGGGACCCTCTACGAGCAGTACTTC. Amino acid sequence: CATSSPLGTLYEQYF. V gene TRBV15 combines with J gene TRBJ2-7; D could derive from TRBD1 or TRBD2 (5 bases each). The ends were cut back, 3 bases at V and 3 bases at J, with 15 bases in the middle. This CDR3 is 15 amino acids long. Germline V lookup: CDR1 LNHNV, CDR2 YYDKDF (reference sequence).

This clone was counted a few times. This chain joins TRBV12-5 and TRBJ2-5, with 12 bases matching TRBD2. With V trimmed by 3 bases and J by 1 base, 21 bases remained unmatched. The germline V gene has CDR1 LGHNT and CDR2 FRNRAP. CDR3 length equals 22 residues. CDR3 amino acids: CASGFTRGLLAGGGILQETQYF. CDR3 DNA: TGTGCTAGTGGTTTTACGAGGGGTCTACTAGCGGGAGGAGGCATCCTCCAAGAGACCCAGTACTTC. Supplemented by reference TRBV12-5 and TRBJ2-5, the full variable domain reads DARVTQTPRHKVTEMGQEVTMRCQPILGHNTVFWYRQTMMQGLELLAYFRNRAPLDDSGMPKDRFSAEMPDATLATLKIQPSEPRDSAVYFCASGFTRGLLAGGGILQETQYFGPGTRLLVL.

J is TRBJ2-3 and V is TRBV23-1; 13 bases agree with TRBD2. Being an ORF, TRBV23-1 has a function that is uncertain. Trimming cost V 3 bases and J 1 base; bases outside gene matches: 4. This CDR3 spans 17 amino acids. The CDR3 is CASSHPGLAGGTDTQYF. DNA for the CDR3: TGCGCCAGCAGTCACCCCGGACTAGCGGGAGGCACAGATACGCAGTATTTT.